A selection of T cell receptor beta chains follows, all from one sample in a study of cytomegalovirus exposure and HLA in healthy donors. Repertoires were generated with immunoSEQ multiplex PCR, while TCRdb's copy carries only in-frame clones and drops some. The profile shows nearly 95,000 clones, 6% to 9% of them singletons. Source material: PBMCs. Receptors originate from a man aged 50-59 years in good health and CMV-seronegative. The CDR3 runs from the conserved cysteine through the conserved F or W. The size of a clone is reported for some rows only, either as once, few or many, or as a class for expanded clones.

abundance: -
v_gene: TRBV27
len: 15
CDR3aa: CASSLLAAGEDTQYF

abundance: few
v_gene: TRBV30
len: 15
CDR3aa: CAWAVFASGSNTQYF

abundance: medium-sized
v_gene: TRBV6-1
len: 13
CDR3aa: CASKARHTTEAFF

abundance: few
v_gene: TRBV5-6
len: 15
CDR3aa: CASSPQAGGADTQYF

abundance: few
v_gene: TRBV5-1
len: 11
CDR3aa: CASLRVYGYTF

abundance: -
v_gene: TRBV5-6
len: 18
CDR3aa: CASSSDGHHYSGANVLTF

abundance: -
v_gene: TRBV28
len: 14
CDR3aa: CATAIAGAGDTQYF

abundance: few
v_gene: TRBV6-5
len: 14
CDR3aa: CASSYSTVGYEQYF

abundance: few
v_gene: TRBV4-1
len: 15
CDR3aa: CASSQEGTSTDTQYF

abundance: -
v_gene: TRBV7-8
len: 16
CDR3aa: CASSSSGGTGNEKLFF

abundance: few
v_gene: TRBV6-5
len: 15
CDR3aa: CASSYQGVSGNTIYF

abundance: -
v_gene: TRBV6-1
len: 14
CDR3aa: CASSGQYVNQPQHF

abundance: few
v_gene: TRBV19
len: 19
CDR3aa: CASDGITLKRVLVNTEAFF

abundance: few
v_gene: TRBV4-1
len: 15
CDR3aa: CASSSSGTSDDTQYF

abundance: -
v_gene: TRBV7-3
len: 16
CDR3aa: CASSSGGRGRNTEAFF

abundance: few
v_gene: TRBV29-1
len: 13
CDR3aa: CSVGDSSSYEQYF

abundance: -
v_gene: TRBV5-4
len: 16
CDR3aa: CASSLAEGSRRETQYF

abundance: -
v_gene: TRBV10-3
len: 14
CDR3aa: CAIRAGGKNTEAFF

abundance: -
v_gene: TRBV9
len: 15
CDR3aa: CASSPVGGGAHEQYF

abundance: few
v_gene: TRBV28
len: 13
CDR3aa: CASSFVSPYEQYF

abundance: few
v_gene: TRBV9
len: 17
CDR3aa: CASSVGRGGGSDYGYTF

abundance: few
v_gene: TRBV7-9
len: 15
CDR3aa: CASSLAPGLGTEAFF

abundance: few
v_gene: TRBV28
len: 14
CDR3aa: CASSLTGATHIQYF

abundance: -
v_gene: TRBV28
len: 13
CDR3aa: CASNSGVVGELFF

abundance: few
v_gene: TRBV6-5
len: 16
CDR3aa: CASSYSVGTGTYEQYF

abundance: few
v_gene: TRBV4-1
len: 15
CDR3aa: CASSQGTVTPDTQYF

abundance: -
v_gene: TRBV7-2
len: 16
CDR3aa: CASSLVGLPNTGELFF

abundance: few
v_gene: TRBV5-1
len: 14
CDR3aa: CASSSGTRAETQYF

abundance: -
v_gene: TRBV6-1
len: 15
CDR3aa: CASSTTQGSSYEQYF